This T cell receptor (beta chain) appears in the sequencing data of a study of T-cell memory formation after mild COVID-19. cDNA libraries for TCR alpha and TCR beta, carrying sample barcodes and UMIs, came from 5'RACE with constant-segment primers. Via MiXCR, TCRdb re-called the 5' RACE reads, giving one row per CDR3 protein. The sample includes over 120,000 distinct CDR3 sequences, approximately 25% of them seen just once. There are a few counts of this clonotype. Its antigen is unidentified. Regarding the study as a whole: There was a balanced CD4/CD8 profile in clones contracting day 15 to 85, and later expanders leaned CD4+. Some SARS-CoV-2-responding clones were already detected in memory before infection.

Sequenced input: PBMCs or a T cell subset sorted from them (not recorded which). This TCR was recovered from an adult woman who had mild COVID-19 (a few samples of this study predate the infection). Cell type and time point are not known.

The CDR3 reads CASSQQGRNEKLFF. CDR3 coding DNA: TGTGCCAGCAGTCAACAGGGTAGGAATGAAAAACTGTTTTTT. V usage is TRBV6-2 or TRBV6-3 and J usage is TRBJ1-4, with a possible D match to TRBD1 (6 bases). This CDR3 has 14 residues. Trimming stripped 5 bases from V and 5 bases from J, with 12 bases between. Germline CDR1 reads MNHEY; CDR2 reads SVGEGT.